The 24 T cell receptor beta chains presented below share a single source sample, sequenced in a study of cytomegalovirus exposure and HLA in healthy donors. Researchers ran the PCR with 60 Vbeta and 13 Jbeta primers. Profiled with immunoSEQ multiplex PCR; TCRdb holds only in-frame clones, not every one. The sample consists of 150,000 or so clones, roughly four fifths of them appearing once. The source material was PBMCs. These receptors were obtained from a man between 45 and 60 years old in good health and CMV-seropositive.

The sample holds a few counts of this clone. V usage is TRBV5-6 and J usage is TRBJ2-3, with a tentative D call TRBD2 (5 bases). V was pared by 2 bases and J by 4 bases, with 11 bases between. This CDR3 comprises 14 residues. Germline CDR1 and CDR2: SGHDT and YYEEEE. The CDR3 here is CASSLGLLADTQYF. CDR3 coding DNA: TGTGCCAGCAGCTTAGGACTTCTCGCAGATACGCAGTATTTT. Using reference TRBV5-6 and TRBJ2-3 for the parts outside the CDR3, the full variable domain is DAGVTQSPTHLIKTRGQQVTLRCSPKSGHDTVSWYQQALGQGPQFIFQYYEEEERQRGNFPDRFSGHQFPNYSSELNVNALLLGDSALYLCASSLGLLADTQYFGPGTRLTVL.

The chain has TRBV6-1 and TRBJ2-3, with 7 bases identical to TRBD2. Germline CDR1 MNHNS, CDR2 SASEGT. With V trimmed by 5 bases and J by 2 bases, 4 bases remained unmatched. The CDR3 totals 14 residues. The CDR3 region is CASSRSGITDTQYF. CDR3 sequence (DNA): TGTGCCAGCAGTCGAAGCGGGATCACAGATACGCAGTATTTT.

The chain employs TRBV6-4 and TRBJ2-3; 7 positions agree with TRBD2. The trim removed 2 bases at V and 3 bases at J, leaving 5 bases unmatched. Germline V gene data show CDR1 as MRHNA and CDR2 as SNTAGT. The CDR3 runs 15 residues. The CDR3 bases are TGTGCCAGCAGTGACGGGAGGCGGGAGACAGATACGCAGTATTTT. Translated, it gives CASSDGRRETDTQYF.

The J gene is TRBJ2-5, the V gene TRBV4-1, with a possible D match to TRBD2 (5 bases). The CDR3 covers 14 residues. In germline, CDR1 is MGHRA, CDR2 YSYEKL. Trimming left V 5 bases short and J 10 bases short, with 20 bases between. CDR3 loop: CASSARTLEGVQYF. In DNA, the CDR3 is TGCGCCAGCAGCGCCAGGACTCTCGAAGGAGTCCAGTACTTC.

V is TRBV25-1 and J is TRBJ1-5, with D perhaps TRBD1 (6 bases). The germline CDR1 and CDR2 sequences are MGHDK and SYGVNS. The CDR3 loop spans 13 amino acids. V lost 4 bases to trimming and J lost 5 bases, with 9 bases between them. CDR3 sequence: CASSGQGYQPQHF. The DNA of the CDR3 is TGTGCCAGCAGTGGTCAGGGGTATCAGCCCCAGCATTTT.

The chain combines TRBV6-6 with TRBJ1-2, with TRBD1 matching 8 bases. The germline CDR1 and CDR2 sequences are MNHNY and SVGAGI (reference sequence). V lost 5 bases and J lost 0; bases outside the gene matches: 5. The CDR3 extends over 15 amino acids. The CDR3 region is CASSGSGGANYGYTF. The CDR3 nucleotides read TGTGCCAGCAGTGGATCAGGGGGCGCTAACTATGGCTACACCTTC.

The V call is TRBV6-5, the J call TRBJ1-5; TRBD1 is a possible D gene (5 bases). Germline V lookup: CDR1 MNHEY, CDR2 SVGAGI. The V and J ends lost 6 bases and 2 bases respectively, with 11 bases between them. This CDR3 has 14 residues. This CDR3 is CASSPWGGNQPQHF. DNA for the CDR3: TGTGCCAGCAGCCCGTGGGGCGGCAATCAGCCCCAGCATTTT.

The CDR3 bases are TGTGCCAGCTCAAAGGACAGGGACGAGCAGTACTTC. Protein sequence: CASSKDRDEQYF. The chain joins TRBV18 to TRBJ2-7; 8 nucleotides match TRBD1. CDR1 is KGHSH, CDR2 LQKENI, per germline. V gave up 5 bases and J gave up 5 bases; unmatched junction bases: 2. There are 12 residues in the CDR3.

V is TRBV9 and J is TRBJ1-1, with 7 bases that match TRBD1. The CDR3 covers 14 residues. Trimming at V came to 3 bases and at J to 4 bases, leaving 6 bases not matched to a gene. Germline CDR1 reads SGDLS; CDR2 reads YYNGEE. The CDR3 here is CASSGRQGTTEAFF. The DNA of the CDR3 is TGTGCCAGCAGCGGAAGACAGGGTACCACTGAAGCTTTCTTT.

The gene calls are TRBV5-1 and TRBJ2-2, with TRBD2 identical over 8 bases. Trimming removed 4 bases from V and 1 base from J; junction bases left unmatched: 6. This CDR3 has 16 amino acids. Germline values: CDR1 SGHRS, CDR2 YFSETQ. Here the CDR3 reads CASSNPSGLNTGELFF. DNA of the CDR3: TGCGCCAGCAGCAACCCTAGCGGGCTGAACACCGGGGAGCTGTTTTTT.

The gene calls are TRBV13 and TRBJ2-7; D possibly corresponds to TRBD2 (5 bases). V lost 1 base, J lost 2 bases, and 9 bases lay in between. Germline CDR1 and CDR2: PRHDT and FYEKMQ (reference sequence). The CDR3 runs to 14 residues. The chain's CDR3 is CASSLVGVAYEQYF. The CDR3 DNA sequence: TGTGCCAGCAGCTTAGTGGGAGTCGCCTACGAGCAGTACTTC.

The chain links TRBV27 to TRBJ2-3; D is unclear. CDR3 length: 14 amino acids. Germline loops: CDR1 MNHEY, CDR2 SMNVEV (reference sequence). Trimming took off 1 base at V and 4 bases at J, with 9 bases between the two ends. The CDR3 spells CASSLWARPDTQYF. CDR3 nucleotides: TGTGCCAGCAGTTTATGGGCCCGTCCAGATACGCAGTATTTT.

V and J are TRBV7-9 and TRBJ1-6; the D is unclear. The CDR3 consists of 15 residues. Trimming took 0 bases from V and 11 from J, leaving 14 bases between them. Germline CDR1 is SEHNR and CDR2 is FQNEAQ (reference sequence). The CDR3 nucleotides are TGTGCCAGCAGCTTAGCGAGACGGGAGGTTACACCCCTCCACTTT. Protein sequence: CASSLARREVTPLHF.

This rearrangement joins TRBV19 to TRBJ2-3, with a tentative D call TRBD2 (6 bases). V lost 5 bases and J lost 9, with 21 bases in between. Germline V gives CDR1 LNHDA, CDR2 SQIVND (reference sequence). This CDR3 has 15 amino acids. DNA for the CDR3: TGTGCCAGTAGTGCGACTAGTTTCGGTTGGGGGACGCAGTATTTT. Protein: CASSATSFGWGTQYF.

The genes are TRBV5-4 and TRBJ1-2, with D perhaps TRBD1 (5 bases). CDR3 length: 15 residues. V dropped 0 bases and J dropped 4 bases, with 13 bases sitting between them. Germline V gene data show CDR1 as SGHNT and CDR2 as YYREEE (reference sequence). CDR3 loop: CASSLVQGRSYGYTF. The CDR3 DNA reads as TGTGCCAGCAGCTTGGTTCAGGGAAGGTCCTATGGCTACACCTTC.

The chain carries TRBV27 and TRBJ2-3, with 12 bases matching TRBD2. Germline lookup yields CDR1 MNHEY and CDR2 SMNVEV (reference sequence). The CDR3 loop spans 18 amino acids. The J segment lost 4 bases and the V segment lost 3 bases, leaving 11 bases of the junction unmatched. The CDR3 is CASSFGASGREVPDTQYF. The CDR3 DNA sequence: TGTGCCAGCAGTTTTGGGGCTAGCGGGAGGGAGGTGCCAGATACGCAGTATTTT.

Only one count was recorded for this clone. The chain couples TRBV7-8 to TRBJ2-1; weak D call: TRBD2 (5 bases). The V end lost 1 base, the J end lost 0 bases, and 10 bases lay between the germline ends. Germline CDR1 and CDR2: SGHVS and FQNEAQ. The CDR3 extends over 16 amino acids. This chain's CDR3 is CASSLERMPSYNEQFF. The CDR3 bases are TGTGCCAGCAGCTTAGAGCGGATGCCCTCCTACAATGAGCAGTTCTTC.

This clone was observed a handful of times. This sequence joins TRBV5-4 and TRBJ2-3; possible D gene TRBD2, 5 bases. CDR3 length: 13 residues. Germline CDR1 is SGHNT and CDR2 is YYREEE (reference sequence). V dropped 4 bases and J dropped 6 bases, with 12 bases sitting between them. Written as DNA, the CDR3 is TGTGCCAGCAGCCCTGGACTGGGTGATACGCAGTATTTT. The encoded protein is CASSPGLGDTQYF.

In its sample, this clone was seen a few times. J is TRBJ2-2 and V is TRBV2, with 11 bases aligning to TRBD2. Germline V gene data show CDR1 as SNHLY and CDR2 as FYNNEI. This CDR3 spans 16 amino acids. Unmatched junction bases numbered 7, after V lost 3 bases and J lost 7 bases. The DNA for the CDR3 is TGTGCCAGCAGTGAGGTCTGGCTAGCGGGGGGCGGGGAGCTGTTTTTT. Its translation: CASSEVWLAGGGELFF.

As to this clone: The junction differs from germline at one of its ends, possibly a read error. Other DNA sequences within the sample encode an identical CDR3. The V and J genes are TRBV6-5 and TRBJ2-5, with 8 bases that match TRBD2. Germline V gives CDR1 MNHEY, CDR2 SVGAGI. The CDR3 has 15 residues. The CDR3 loop reads CASKRGGLGQETQYF. CDR3 bases: TGTGCCAGCAAACGGGGGGGCCTGGGTCAAGAGACTCAGTACTTC.

V is TRBV2 and J is TRBJ1-1; no definite D call. Germline V gene data show CDR1 as SNHLY and CDR2 as FYNNEI. This CDR3 spans 14 amino acids. Trimming took 3 bases from V and 1 from J, leaving 9 bases between them. The CDR3 region has the DNA TGTGCCAGCAGTGAGGTTATAGCGAACACTGAAGCTTTCTTT. Translating gives CASSEVIANTEAFF.

The chain recombines TRBV6-1 with TRBJ1-2, with D unclear. CDR3 length: 15 residues. Germline V gene lookup returns CDR1 MNHNS and CDR2 SASEGT. The V and J ends lost 1 base and 0 bases respectively, with 9 bases between them. The CDR3 DNA follows: TGTGCCAGCAGTGAAGGAGGAGTTTCTAACTATGGCTACACCTTC. It translates to CASSEGGVSNYGYTF.

This chain links TRBV19 with TRBJ1-5; D unresolved. V dropped 10 bases and J dropped 0 bases, with 16 bases sitting between them. Per the germline V gene, CDR1 is LNHDA and CDR2 is SQIVND (reference sequence). The CDR3 is 15 amino acids. CDR3 sequence reads: CATEIGTYSNQPQHF. The CDR3 region has the DNA TGTGCCACCGAAATTGGTACTTATAGCAATCAGCCCCAGCATTTT.

The chain recombines TRBV2 with TRBJ1-1; the D gene is possibly TRBD1 (5 bases). V lost 3 bases and J 4 bases, leaving 12 bases between the germline ends. Germline values: CDR1 SNHLY, CDR2 FYNNEI. The CDR3 has 14 amino acids. The CDR3 protein is CASSEWRDGTEAFF. For the CDR3, the DNA is TGTGCCAGCAGTGAGTGGAGGGACGGCACTGAAGCTTTCTTT.